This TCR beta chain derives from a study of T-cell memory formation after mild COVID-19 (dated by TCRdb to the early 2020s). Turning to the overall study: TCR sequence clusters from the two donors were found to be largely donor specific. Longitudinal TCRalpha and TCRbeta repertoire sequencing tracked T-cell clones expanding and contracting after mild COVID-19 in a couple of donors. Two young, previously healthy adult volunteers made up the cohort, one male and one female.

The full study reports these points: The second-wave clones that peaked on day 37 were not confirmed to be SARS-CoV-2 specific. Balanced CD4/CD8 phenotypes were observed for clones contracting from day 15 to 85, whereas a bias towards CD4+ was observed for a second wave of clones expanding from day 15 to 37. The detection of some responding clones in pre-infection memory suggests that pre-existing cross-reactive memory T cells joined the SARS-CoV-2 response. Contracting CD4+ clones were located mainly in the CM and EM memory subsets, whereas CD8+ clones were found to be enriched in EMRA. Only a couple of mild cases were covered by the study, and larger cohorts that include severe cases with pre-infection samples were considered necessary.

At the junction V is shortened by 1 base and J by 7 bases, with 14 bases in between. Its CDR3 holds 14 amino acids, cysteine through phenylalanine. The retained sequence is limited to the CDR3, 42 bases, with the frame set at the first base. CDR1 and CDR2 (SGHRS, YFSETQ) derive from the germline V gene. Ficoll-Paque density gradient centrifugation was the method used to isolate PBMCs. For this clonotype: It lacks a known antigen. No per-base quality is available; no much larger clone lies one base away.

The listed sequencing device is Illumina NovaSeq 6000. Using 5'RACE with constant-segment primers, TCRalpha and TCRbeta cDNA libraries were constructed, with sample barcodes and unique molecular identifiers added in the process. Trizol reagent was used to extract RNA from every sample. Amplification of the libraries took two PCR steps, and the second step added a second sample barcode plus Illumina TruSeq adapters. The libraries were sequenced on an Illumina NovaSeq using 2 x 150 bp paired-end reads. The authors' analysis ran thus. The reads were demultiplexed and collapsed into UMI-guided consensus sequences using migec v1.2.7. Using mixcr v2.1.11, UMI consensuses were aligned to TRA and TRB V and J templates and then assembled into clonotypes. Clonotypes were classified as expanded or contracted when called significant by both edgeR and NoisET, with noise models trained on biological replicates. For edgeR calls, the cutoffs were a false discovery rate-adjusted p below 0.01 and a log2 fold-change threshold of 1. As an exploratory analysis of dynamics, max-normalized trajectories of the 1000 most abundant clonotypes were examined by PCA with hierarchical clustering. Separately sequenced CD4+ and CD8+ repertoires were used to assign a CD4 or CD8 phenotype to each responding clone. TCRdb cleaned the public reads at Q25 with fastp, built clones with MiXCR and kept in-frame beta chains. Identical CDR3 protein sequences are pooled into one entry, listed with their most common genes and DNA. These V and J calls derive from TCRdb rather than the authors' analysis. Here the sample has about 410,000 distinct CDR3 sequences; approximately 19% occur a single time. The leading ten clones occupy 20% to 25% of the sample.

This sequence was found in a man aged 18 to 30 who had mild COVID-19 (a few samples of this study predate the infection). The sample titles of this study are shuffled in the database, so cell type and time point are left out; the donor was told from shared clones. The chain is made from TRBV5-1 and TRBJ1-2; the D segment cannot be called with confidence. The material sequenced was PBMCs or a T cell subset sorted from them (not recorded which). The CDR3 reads CASSLRSPGGGYTF. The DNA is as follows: TGCGCCAGCAGCTTGCGATCTCCGGGAGGTGGCTACACCTTC. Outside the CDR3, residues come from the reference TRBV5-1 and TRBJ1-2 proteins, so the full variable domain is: KAGVTQTPRYLIKTRGQQVTLSCSPISGHRSVSWYQQTPGQGLQFLFEYFSETQRNKGNFPGRFSGRQFSNSRSEMNVSTLELGDSALYLCASSLRSPGGGYTFGSGTRLTVV.